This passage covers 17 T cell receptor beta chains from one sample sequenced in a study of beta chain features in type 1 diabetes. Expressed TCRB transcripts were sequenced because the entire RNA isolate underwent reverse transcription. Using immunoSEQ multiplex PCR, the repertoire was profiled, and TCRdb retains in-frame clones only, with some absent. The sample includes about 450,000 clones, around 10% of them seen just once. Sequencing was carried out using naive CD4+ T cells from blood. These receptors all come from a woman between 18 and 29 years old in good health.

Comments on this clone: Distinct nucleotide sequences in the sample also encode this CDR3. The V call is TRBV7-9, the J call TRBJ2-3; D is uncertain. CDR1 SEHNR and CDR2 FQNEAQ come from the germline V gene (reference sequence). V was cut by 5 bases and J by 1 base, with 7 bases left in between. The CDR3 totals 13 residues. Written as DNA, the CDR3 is TGTGCCAGCAGCCTCTTGGGCACAGATACGCAGTATTTT. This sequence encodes CASSLLGTDTQYF. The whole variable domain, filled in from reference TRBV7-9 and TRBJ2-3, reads DTGVSQNPRHKITKRGQNVTFRCDPISEHNRLYWYRQTLGQGPEFLTYFQNEAQLEKSRLLSDRFSAERPKGSFSTLEIQRTEQGDSAMYLCASSLLGTDTQYFGPGTRLTVL.

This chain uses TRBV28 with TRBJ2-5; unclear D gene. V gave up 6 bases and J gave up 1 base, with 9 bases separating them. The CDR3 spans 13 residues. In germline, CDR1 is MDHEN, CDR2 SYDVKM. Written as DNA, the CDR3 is TGTGCCAGCAGGAGGATTTTCCAAGAGACCCAGTACTTC. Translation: CASRRIFQETQYF.

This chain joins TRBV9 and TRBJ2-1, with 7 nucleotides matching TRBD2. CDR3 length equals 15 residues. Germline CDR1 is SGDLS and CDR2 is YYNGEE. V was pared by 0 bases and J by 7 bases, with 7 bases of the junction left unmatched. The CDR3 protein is CASSVESGVWNEQFF. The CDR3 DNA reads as TGTGCCAGCAGCGTAGAAAGCGGGGTTTGGAATGAGCAGTTCTTC.

CDR3 region: CASSSSRDQYNEQFF. The CDR3 DNA follows: TGCGCCAGCAGCTCGTCACGAGACCAGTACAATGAGCAGTTCTTC. The rearrangement joins TRBV5-1 to TRBJ2-1; the D is unclear. The CDR3 is made up of 15 amino acids. Trimming removed 3 bases at V and 4 bases at J, with 14 bases between. Germline V CDR1 and CDR2: SGHRS, YFSETQ.

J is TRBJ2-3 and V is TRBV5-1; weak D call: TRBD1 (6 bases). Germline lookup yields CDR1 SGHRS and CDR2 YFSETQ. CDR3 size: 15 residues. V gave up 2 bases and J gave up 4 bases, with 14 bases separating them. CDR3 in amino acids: CASSFGTLGPDTQYF. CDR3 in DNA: TGCGCCAGCAGCTTTGGGACACTTGGCCCAGATACGCAGTATTTT.

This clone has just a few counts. Written as DNA, the CDR3 is TGTGCCAGCAGCCTCGGACTAGCAGTAAACTACAATGAGCAGTTCTTC. It encodes CASSLGLAVNYNEQFF. The chain links TRBV7-2 to TRBJ2-1; 8 bases line up with TRBD2. The CDR3 is 16 residues long. Germline assignment: CDR1 SGHTA and CDR2 FQGNSA. V lost 5 bases to trimming and J lost 3 bases; unmatched junction nucleotides: 9.

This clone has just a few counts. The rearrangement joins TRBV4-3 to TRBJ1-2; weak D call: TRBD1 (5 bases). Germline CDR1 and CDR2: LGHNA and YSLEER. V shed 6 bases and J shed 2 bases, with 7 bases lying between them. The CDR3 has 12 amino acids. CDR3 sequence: CASRGLNYGYTF. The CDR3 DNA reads TGCGCCAGCAGGGGACTAAACTATGGCTACACCTTC.

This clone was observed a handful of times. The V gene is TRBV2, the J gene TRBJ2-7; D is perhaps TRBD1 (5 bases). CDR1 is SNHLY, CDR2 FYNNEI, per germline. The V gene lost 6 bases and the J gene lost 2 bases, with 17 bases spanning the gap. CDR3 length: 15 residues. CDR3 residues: CASRESGNPAYEQYV. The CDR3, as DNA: TGTGCCAGCAGAGAATCAGGGAATCCAGCCTACGAGCAGTACGTC.

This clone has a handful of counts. The DNA of the CDR3 is TGCGCCAGCAGCTTGGTAGCGGGTGCCTACAATGAGCAGTTCTTC. It specifies CASSLVAGAYNEQFF. The chain is built from TRBV5-1 and TRBJ2-1, with 7 bases identical to TRBD2. The CDR3 spans 15 residues. Germline V gene data show CDR1 as SGHRS and CDR2 as YFSETQ. Losses at the gene ends were 0 bases for V and 2 bases for J; bases not matched to a gene: 2.

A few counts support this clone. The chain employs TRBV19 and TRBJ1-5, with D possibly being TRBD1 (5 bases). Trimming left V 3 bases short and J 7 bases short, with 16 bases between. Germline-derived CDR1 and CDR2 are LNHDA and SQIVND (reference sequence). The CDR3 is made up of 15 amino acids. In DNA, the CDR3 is TGTGCCAGTAGTATCTCGGGACGGCTAGGACAGCCCCAGCATTTT. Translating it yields CASSISGRLGQPQHF.

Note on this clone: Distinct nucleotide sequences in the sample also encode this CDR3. The CDR3 sequence: CASSLGRETQYF. CDR3 coding DNA: TGTGCCAGCAGCTTAGGTCGAGAGACCCAGTACTTC. The chain recombines TRBV11-2 with TRBJ2-5; no definite D call. The CDR3 sequence is 12 residues long. The V and J ends lost 1 base and 4 bases respectively, with 4 bases between them. Germline CDR1 reads SGHAT; CDR2 reads FQNNGV. The whole variable domain, remainder taken from reference TRBV11-2 and TRBJ2-5, is EAGVAQSPRYKIIEKRQSVAFWCNPISGHATLYWYQQILGQGPKLLIQFQNNGVVDDSQLPKDRFSAERLKGVDSTLKIQPAKLEDSAVYLCASSLGRETQYFGPGTRLLVL.

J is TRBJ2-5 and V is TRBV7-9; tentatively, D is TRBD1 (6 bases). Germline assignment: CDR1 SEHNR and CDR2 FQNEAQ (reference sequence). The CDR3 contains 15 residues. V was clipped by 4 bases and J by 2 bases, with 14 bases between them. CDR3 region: CASSSYRAHQETQYF. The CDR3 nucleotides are TGTGCCAGCAGCTCCTACAGGGCCCATCAAGAGACCCAGTACTTC.

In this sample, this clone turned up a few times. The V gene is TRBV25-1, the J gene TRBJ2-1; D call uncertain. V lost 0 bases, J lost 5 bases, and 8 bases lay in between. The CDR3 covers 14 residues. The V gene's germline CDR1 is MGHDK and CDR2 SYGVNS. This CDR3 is CASSEYKGHNEQFF. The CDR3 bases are TGTGCCAGCAGTGAATATAAAGGGCACAATGAGCAGTTCTTC.

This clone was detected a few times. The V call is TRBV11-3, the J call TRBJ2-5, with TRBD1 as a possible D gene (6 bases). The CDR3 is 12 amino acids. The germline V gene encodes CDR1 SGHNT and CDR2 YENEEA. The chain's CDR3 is CASKGVGETQYF. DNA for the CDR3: TGTGCAAGTAAGGGGGTCGGGGAGACCCAGTACTTC.

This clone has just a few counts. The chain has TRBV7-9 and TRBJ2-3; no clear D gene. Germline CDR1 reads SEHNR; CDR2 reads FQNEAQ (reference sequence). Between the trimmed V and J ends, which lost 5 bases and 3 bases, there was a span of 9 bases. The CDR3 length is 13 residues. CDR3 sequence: CASSRLKTDTQYF. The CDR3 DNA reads TGTGCCAGCAGCCGGTTGAAGACAGATACGCAGTATTTT.

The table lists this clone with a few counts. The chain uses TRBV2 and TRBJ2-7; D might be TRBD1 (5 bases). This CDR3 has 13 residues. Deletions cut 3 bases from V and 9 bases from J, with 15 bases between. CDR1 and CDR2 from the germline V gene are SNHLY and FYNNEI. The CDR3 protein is CASSDRQGVAQYF. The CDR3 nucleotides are TGTGCCAGCAGTGATCGGCAGGGTGTAGCGCAGTACTTC.

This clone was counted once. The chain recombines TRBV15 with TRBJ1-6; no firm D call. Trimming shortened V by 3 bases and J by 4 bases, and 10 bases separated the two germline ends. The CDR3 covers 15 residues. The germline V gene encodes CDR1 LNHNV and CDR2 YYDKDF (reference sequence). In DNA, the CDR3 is TGTGCCACCAGCAGGAGGACGACTTATAATTCACCCCTCCACTTT. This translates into CATSRRTTYNSPLHF.